Listed below are T cell receptor beta chains from one sample, sequenced in a study. TCRdb passed the 5' RACE reads through MiXCR, listing each CDR3 protein once. This table holds about 43,000 distinct CDR3 sequences, roughly a fifth found once. Sequencing was carried out using Tregs sorted from a lymph node. The receptors here all came from a female donor with breast cancer. Each CDR3 is given with its conserved first and last residue. Each record gives: D gene, J gene, V gene, clone size, CDR3 protein, CDR3 DNA. The D gene is left open where the match is weak. Clone size is not always given. Where it is, it says once, few, many or a class for expanded clones.

d_gene: TRBD1; j_gene: TRBJ1-2; v_gene: TRBV30; abundance: few; CDR3aa: CAWSVQGVYGYTF; CDR3nt: TGTGCCTGGAGTGTACAGGGGGTGTATGGCTACACCTTC
d_gene: NA; j_gene: TRBJ2-7; v_gene: TRBV5-6; abundance: few; CDR3aa: CASSLITQGGNEQYF; CDR3nt: TGTGCCAGCAGCTTAATCACACAGGGAGGCAACGAGCAGTACTTC
d_gene: TRBD2; j_gene: TRBJ2-3; v_gene: TRBV12-3/TRBV12-4; abundance: few; CDR3aa: CASSFPWWRESTDTQYF; CDR3nt: TGTGCCAGCAGTTTTCCCTGGTGGCGGGAGAGCACAGATACGCAGTATTTT
d_gene: TRBD1; j_gene: TRBJ2-1; v_gene: TRBV9; abundance: NA; CDR3aa: CASSVRDRYNEQFF; CDR3nt: TGTGCCAGCAGCGTCCGGGACAGATACAATGAGCAGTTCTTC
d_gene: NA; j_gene: TRBJ1-5; v_gene: TRBV4-2; abundance: medium-sized; CDR3aa: CASSQDSALPHQPQHF; CDR3nt: TGTGCCAGCAGCCAAGATTCGGCCCTGCCGCATCAGCCCCAGCATTTT
d_gene: TRBD1; j_gene: TRBJ2-7; v_gene: TRBV28; abundance: NA; CDR3aa: CASRGDRGRSYEQYF; CDR3nt: TGTGCCAGCAGGGGGGACAGGGGCCGCTCCTACGAGCAGTACTTC
d_gene: NA; j_gene: TRBJ2-3; v_gene: TRBV7-9; abundance: NA; CDR3aa: CASSLGDTDTQYF; CDR3nt: TGTGCCAGCAGCTTAGGCGACACAGATACGCAGTATTTT
d_gene: TRBD1; j_gene: TRBJ2-7; v_gene: TRBV20-1; abundance: many; CDR3aa: CSAHRDSNSYEQYF; CDR3nt: TGCAGTGCTCACCGGGACAGTAACTCCTACGAGCAGTACTTC
d_gene: TRBD1; j_gene: TRBJ2-3; v_gene: TRBV7-3; abundance: few; CDR3aa: CASSATGGGWPDTQYF; CDR3nt: TGTGCCAGCAGCGCCACAGGGGGCGGCTGGCCAGATACGCAGTATTTT
d_gene: NA; j_gene: TRBJ2-7; v_gene: TRBV3-1; abundance: few; CDR3aa: CASSQERQGPYEQYF; CDR3nt: TGTGCCAGCAGCCAAGAACGCCAGGGTCCCTACGAGCAGTACTTC
d_gene: TRBD2; j_gene: TRBJ2-3; v_gene: TRBV9; abundance: NA; CDR3aa: CASSPGLADSDVTQYF; CDR3nt: TGTGCCAGCAGCCCGGGACTAGCCGACTCTGATGTTACGCAGTATTTT
d_gene: TRBD1; j_gene: TRBJ1-3; v_gene: TRBV9; abundance: NA; CDR3aa: CASSGTGASGNTIYF; CDR3nt: TGTGCCAGCAGCGGAACAGGGGCCTCTGGAAACACCATATATTTT
d_gene: NA; j_gene: TRBJ2-5; v_gene: TRBV5-1; abundance: NA; CDR3aa: CASSPGDSLGETQYF; CDR3nt: TGCGCCAGCAGCCCCGGGGACTCTTTAGGGGAGACCCAGTACTTC
d_gene: NA; j_gene: TRBJ2-2; v_gene: TRBV7-9; abundance: NA; CDR3aa: CASSLHGGRTGELFF; CDR3nt: TGTGCCAGCAGCCTACACGGGGGTCGAACCGGGGAGCTGTTTTTT
d_gene: NA; j_gene: TRBJ2-7; v_gene: TRBV6-5; abundance: NA; CDR3aa: CASSPPHAARAYEQYF; CDR3nt: TGTGCCAGTAGTCCCCCCCATGCCGCGAGAGCCTACGAGCAGTACTTC
d_gene: NA; j_gene: TRBJ1-5; v_gene: TRBV6-1; abundance: medium-sized; CDR3aa: CASSESGGTVDQPQHF; CDR3nt: TGTGCCAGCAGCGAGTCGGGAGGGACTGTGGATCAGCCCCAGCATTTT
d_gene: TRBD1; j_gene: TRBJ2-2; v_gene: TRBV4-1; abundance: many; CDR3aa: CASSLAGTGGTGELFF; CDR3nt: TGCGCCAGCAGCCTGGCCGGGACAGGGGGCACCGGGGAGCTGTTTTTT
d_gene: TRBD2; j_gene: TRBJ2-2; v_gene: TRBV28; abundance: NA; CDR3aa: CASGSPASGNTGELFF; CDR3nt: TGTGCCAGCGGTTCCCCTGCTAGCGGTAACACCGGGGAGCTGTTTTTT
d_gene: TRBD1; j_gene: TRBJ2-2; v_gene: TRBV6-5; abundance: NA; CDR3aa: CASSFDGQGSTGELFF; CDR3nt: TGTGCCAGCAGTTTCGACGGACAGGGGAGCACCGGGGAGCTGTTTTTT
d_gene: TRBD2; j_gene: TRBJ2-1; v_gene: TRBV20-1; abundance: few; CDR3aa: CSAGGDYYNEQFF; CDR3nt: TGCAGTGCTGGGGGGGACTACTACAATGAGCAGTTCTTC
d_gene: NA; j_gene: TRBJ1-2; v_gene: TRBV4-1; abundance: NA; CDR3aa: CASSPGGLRLLLGGYTF; CDR3nt: TGCGCCAGCAGCCCCGGGGGCTTAAGGTTGTTGTTAGGTGGCTACACCTTC
d_gene: TRBD1; j_gene: TRBJ2-5; v_gene: TRBV6-6; abundance: many; CDR3aa: CASSYLGQGETQYF; CDR3nt: TGTGCCAGCAGTTACCTAGGACAGGGGGAGACCCAGTACTTC
d_gene: NA; j_gene: TRBJ1-1; v_gene: TRBV27; abundance: few; CDR3aa: CASSSNQANTEAFF; CDR3nt: TGTGCCAGCAGTTCCAACCAGGCTAACACTGAAGCTTTCTTT
d_gene: NA; j_gene: TRBJ2-1; v_gene: TRBV30; abundance: NA; CDR3aa: CAWNQMGAYNEQFF; CDR3nt: TGTGCCTGGAATCAGATGGGGGCCTACAATGAGCAGTTCTTC
d_gene: TRBD2; j_gene: TRBJ2-1; v_gene: TRBV7-6; abundance: many; CDR3aa: CASSLTRTSGRMYNEQFF; CDR3nt: TGTGCCAGCAGCTTAACGCGGACTAGCGGGAGGATGTACAATGAGCAGTTCTTC
d_gene: NA; j_gene: TRBJ1-4; v_gene: TRBV20-1; abundance: many; CDR3aa: CSAINEKLFF; CDR3nt: TGCAGTGCCATTAATGAAAAACTGTTTTTT
d_gene: NA; j_gene: TRBJ2-1; v_gene: TRBV7-2; abundance: NA; CDR3aa: CVSRPRDYNEQFF; CDR3nt: TGTGTCAGCAGGCCTAGGGATTACAATGAGCAGTTCTTC
d_gene: TRBD2; j_gene: TRBJ2-1; v_gene: TRBV9; abundance: NA; CDR3aa: CASGATSGLSYNEQFF; CDR3nt: TGTGCCAGCGGCGCAACTAGCGGACTATCCTACAATGAGCAGTTCTTC
d_gene: NA; j_gene: TRBJ2-1; v_gene: TRBV6-1; abundance: few; CDR3aa: CATRPLDNHSYNEQFF; CDR3nt: TGTGCTACAAGGCCCCTAGATAACCACTCCTACAATGAGCAGTTCTTC
d_gene: TRBD1; j_gene: TRBJ1-1; v_gene: TRBV6-1; abundance: few; CDR3aa: CASSARTGMNTEAFF; CDR3nt: TGTGCCAGCAGTGCCCGGACAGGAATGAACACTGAAGCTTTCTTT
d_gene: TRBD1; j_gene: TRBJ2-7; v_gene: TRBV5-1; abundance: few; CDR3aa: CASSPDRDRGYEQYF; CDR3nt: TGCGCCAGCAGCCCCGACCGGGACAGGGGCTACGAGCAGTACTTC
d_gene: NA; j_gene: TRBJ2-5; v_gene: TRBV5-1; abundance: many; CDR3aa: CASSRDGKETQYF; CDR3nt: TGCGCCAGCAGCCGCGACGGGAAAGAGACCCAGTACTTC
d_gene: NA; j_gene: TRBJ1-1; v_gene: TRBV20-1; abundance: NA; CDR3aa: CSARDYWDTPMNTEAFF; CDR3nt: TGCAGTGCTAGAGATTACTGGGATACCCCGATGAACACTGAAGCTTTCTTT
d_gene: NA; j_gene: TRBJ1-4; v_gene: TRBV5-5; abundance: few; CDR3aa: CASSGVRTGGKLFF; CDR3nt: TGTGCCAGCAGCGGGGTGCGGACCGGGGGAAAACTGTTTTTT
d_gene: NA; j_gene: TRBJ2-2; v_gene: TRBV9; abundance: many; CDR3aa: CASSVVWSGELFF; CDR3nt: TGTGCCAGCAGCGTAGTGTGGTCCGGGGAGCTGTTTTTT
d_gene: TRBD2; j_gene: TRBJ2-1; v_gene: TRBV7-3; abundance: NA; CDR3aa: CAGSYSAGGYNEQFF; CDR3nt: TGTGCCGGCAGCTATTCGGCGGGGGGTTACAATGAGCAGTTCTTC
d_gene: NA; j_gene: TRBJ2-3; v_gene: TRBV18; abundance: NA; CDR3aa: CASSPGSVSSTDTQYF; CDR3nt: TGTGCCAGCTCACCCGGGAGCGTATCTAGCACAGATACGCAGTATTTT
d_gene: NA; j_gene: TRBJ1-5; v_gene: TRBV28; abundance: few; CDR3aa: CASSNPWDVYSNQPQHF; CDR3nt: TGTGCCAGCAGCAATCCTTGGGACGTTTATAGCAATCAGCCCCAGCATTTT
d_gene: NA; j_gene: TRBJ1-2; v_gene: TRBV7-9; abundance: NA; CDR3aa: CASSLEGGYGYTF; CDR3nt: TGTGCCAGCAGCTTAGAGGGGGGCTATGGCTACACCTTC